Presented here are 10 T cell receptor beta chains from one specimen sequenced in a study of human T cells and chemical hapten exposure. Regarding time point: patch test 3, about 24 weeks after DPC sensitization. Treatment reported: therapeutic diphenylcyclopropenone sensitization with weekly scalp DPC. TCRdb used MiXCR to reprocess the RACE reads, holding one entry per CDR3 protein. The data show approximately 110,000 distinct CDR3 sequences, under 40% seen once. The source material was whole blood, sampled in connection with sensitization to the hapten diphenylcyclopropenone (DPC). The receptors derive from a man aged 40-50 years with alopecia areata. Some clones in this sample may be carry-over from other donors' samples.

The table lists this clonotype with a few counts. This chain links TRBV4-1 with TRBJ1-1; the D is unclear. The CDR3 is made up of 12 amino acids. V lost 1 base to trimming and J lost 3 bases, with 3 bases between them. CDR1 and CDR2 (germline): MGHRA, YSYEKL. Here the CDR3 reads CASSQADTEAFF. CDR3 in DNA: TGCGCCAGCAGCCAAGCGGACACTGAAGCTTTCTTT.

This clonotype was observed once. This chain joins TRBV9 and TRBJ2-3; no firm D call. The germline V gene encodes CDR1 SGDLS and CDR2 YYNGEE. Trimming left V 4 bases short and J 4 bases short, with 13 bases between. This CDR3 contains 14 residues. CDR3 sequence: CASSPWAPADTQYF. The CDR3 region has the DNA TGTGCCAGCAGCCCTTGGGCTCCCGCAGATACGCAGTATTTT.

This clonotype was detected a few times. V gene TRBV29-1 combines with J gene TRBJ1-4; the match to TRBD1 covers 10 bases. Germline loops: CDR1 SQVTM, CDR2 ANQGSEA. The CDR3 is 14 amino acids. V gave up 6 bases and J gave up 6 bases; unmatched junction bases: 7. The DNA of the CDR3 is TGCAGCGTGAAAACGGACAGGGGGGATGAAAAACTGTTTTTT. Translated, it gives CSVKTDRGDEKLFF.

This clonotype appeared a few times. This rearrangement joins TRBV6-1 to TRBJ1-5; D is unresolved. The V end lost 4 bases, the J end lost 6 bases, and 7 bases lay between the germline ends. Germline lookup yields CDR1 MNHNS and CDR2 SASEGT. The CDR3 length is 12 residues. The chain's CDR3 is CASSGRVQPQHF. Here the CDR3 DNA reads TGTGCCAGCAGTGGAAGAGTTCAGCCCCAGCATTTT.

This clonotype was seen only a few times. The chain is built from TRBV6-1 and TRBJ1-1; 9 nucleotides align to TRBD1. This CDR3 has 13 residues. Germline V gene data show CDR1 as MNHNS and CDR2 as SASEGT. Trimming cost V 3 bases and J 6 bases; bases outside gene matches: 2. CDR3 in DNA: TGTGCCAGCAGTGACGGACAGGGGTCTGAAGCTTTCTTT. Translation gives CASSDGQGSEAFF.

This clonotype was recorded a few times. The chain recombines TRBV14 with TRBJ2-3; 9 bases match TRBD2. The germline CDR1 and CDR2 sequences are SGHDN and FVKESK. This CDR3 contains 15 residues. The junction had 4 bases not matched to a gene; V was cut back by 4 bases and J by 2 bases. CDR3 in DNA: TGTGCCAGCAGCCGGCCGGGACTAGCCACAGATACGCAGTATTTT. Its translation is CASSRPGLATDTQYF.

This chain links TRBV20-1 with TRBJ2-7, with D possibly called TRBD1 or TRBD2 (6 bases each). The V end was cut by 2 bases, the J end by 2 bases, with 16 bases between. The CDR3 is 15 amino acids. Germline V gene lookup returns CDR1 DFQATT and CDR2 SNEGSKA (reference sequence). The CDR3 loop reads CSARSGAGTTYEQYF. The CDR3 nucleotides read TGCAGTGCTAGATCGGGGGCGGGTACTACCTACGAGCAGTACTTC.

The chain has TRBV5-1 and TRBJ1-4; the D gene is possibly TRBD1 (6 bases). The CDR3 runs to 14 residues. The germline V gene encodes CDR1 SGHRS and CDR2 YFSETQ. The V end lost 5 bases, the J end lost 8 bases, and 16 bases lay between the germline ends. CDR3 sequence: CASSRQDAREKLFF. The DNA of the CDR3 is TGCGCCAGCAGTCGACAGGATGCACGAGAAAAACTGTTTTTT.

This rearrangement joins TRBV3-1 to TRBJ2-7; tentative D call: TRBD1 (6 bases). V lost 6 bases to trimming and J lost 4 bases, with 10 bases between them. Germline V gene sequence: CDR1 LGHDT, CDR2 YNNKEL (reference sequence). The CDR3 length is 12 residues. Here the CDR3 DNA reads TGTGCCAGCAGTGCACAGGGATACGAGCAGTACTTC. Amino acid sequence: CASSAQGYEQYF.

The rearrangement joins TRBV3-1 to TRBJ2-7; 7 bases map to TRBD2. This CDR3 is built from 15 residues. Germline lookup yields CDR1 LGHDT and CDR2 YNNKEL (reference sequence). V shed 0 bases and J 4 bases; nucleotides not matched to a gene: 6. CDR3 sequence: CASSQDQASGYEQYV. The CDR3 DNA is TGTGCCAGCAGCCAAGATCAGGCTAGCGGTTACGAGCAGTACGTC.